These T cell receptor beta chains were read from a single sample in a study of CD8 T cells in Susac syndrome. TCRdb re-derived calls from the immunoSEQ multiplex PCR reads in MiXCR, one entry per CDR3 protein. The table shows more than 65,000 distinct CDR3 sequences, with 85% to 95% occurring only once. The sequenced material came from CD8+ T cells from PBMCs. The receptors come from a human donor in good health. Both conserved end residues are part of each CDR3. Fields, in order: D gene, J gene, clone size, V gene, CDR3 protein, CDR3 DNA. A D gene is named only where the DNA matches it firmly. Where a row states a size, it is once, few, many or the class of an expanded clone; other rows omit it.

d_gene: .
j_gene: TRBJ1-1
abundance: .
v_gene: TRBV28
CDR3aa: CASSLGVHSEAFF
CDR3nt: TGTGCCAGCAGTTTGGGGGTTCATAGTGAAGCTTTCTTT

d_gene: TRBD2
j_gene: TRBJ2-1
abundance: .
v_gene: TRBV3-1
CDR3aa: CASSQLTGTSGGSEQFF
CDR3nt: TGTGCCAGCAGCCAACTCACCGGGACTAGCGGGGGGAGTGAGCAGTTCTTC

d_gene: TRBD1
j_gene: TRBJ1-1
abundance: .
v_gene: TRBV29-1
CDR3aa: CKTGTGDMNTEAFF
CDR3nt: TGCAAAACGGGGACAGGCGATATGAACACTGAAGCTTTCTTT

d_gene: TRBD1
j_gene: TRBJ2-7
abundance: .
v_gene: TRBV4-1
CDR3aa: CASSQGDSHEQYF
CDR3nt: TGCGCCAGCAGCCAAGGGGACAGCCACGAGCAGTACTTC

d_gene: .
j_gene: TRBJ1-3
abundance: .
v_gene: TRBV3-1
CDR3aa: CASSQGLTSGNTIYF
CDR3nt: TGTGCCAGCAGCCAAGGGCTGACCTCTGGAAACACCATATATTTT

d_gene: TRBD1
j_gene: TRBJ2-3
abundance: .
v_gene: TRBV3-1
CDR3aa: CASRGTGGPSTGTQYF
CDR3nt: TGTGCCAGCAGAGGGACAGGGGGCCCGAGCACAGGTACGCAGTATTTT

d_gene: .
j_gene: TRBJ2-7
abundance: .
v_gene: TRBV9
CDR3aa: CASSVAPARAYEQYF
CDR3nt: TGTGCCAGCAGCGTAGCCCCAGCCCGCGCCTACGAGCAGTACTTC

d_gene: .
j_gene: TRBJ2-2
abundance: once
v_gene: TRBV13
CDR3aa: CASSSPAGELFF
CDR3nt: TGTGCCAGCAGCTCCCCCGCCGGGGAGCTGTTTTTT

d_gene: .
j_gene: TRBJ2-3
abundance: .
v_gene: TRBV9
CDR3aa: CASTKGILTDTQYF
CDR3nt: TGTGCCAGCACTAAAGGGATCCTCACAGATACGCAGTATTTT

d_gene: TRBD1
j_gene: TRBJ2-6
abundance: .
v_gene: TRBV25-1
CDR3aa: CASSDYGTGSSGANVLTF
CDR3nt: TGTGCCAGCAGTGATTACGGGACAGGGTCCTCTGGGGCCAACGTCCTGACTTTC

d_gene: TRBD1
j_gene: TRBJ2-2
abundance: .
v_gene: TRBV28
CDR3aa: CASKKQGASTGELFF
CDR3nt: TGTGCCAGCAAGAAACAGGGGGCGTCTACCGGGGAGCTGTTTTTT

d_gene: .
j_gene: TRBJ2-5
abundance: once
v_gene: TRBV6-5
CDR3aa: CASSNRDQGLETQYF
CDR3nt: TGTGCCAGCAGTAACCGGGACCAGGGATTGGAGACCCAGTACTTC

d_gene: .
j_gene: TRBJ2-1
abundance: few
v_gene: TRBV4-3
CDR3aa: CASSQGTSYNEQFF
CDR3nt: TGCGCCAGCAGCCAAGGGACTTCTTACAATGAGCAGTTCTTC

d_gene: .
j_gene: TRBJ2-3
abundance: .
v_gene: TRBV7-2
CDR3aa: CASSSLVPADTQYF
CDR3nt: TGTGCCAGCAGCTCCCTCGTCCCGGCAGATACGCAGTATTTT

d_gene: .
j_gene: TRBJ2-7
abundance: .
v_gene: TRBV10-3
CDR3aa: CAISETRRDEQYF
CDR3nt: TGTGCCATCAGTGAGACCCGACGGGACGAGCAGTACTTC

d_gene: TRBD1
j_gene: TRBJ2-7
abundance: .
v_gene: TRBV29-1
CDR3aa: CSVFDRGYEQYF
CDR3nt: TGCAGCGTTTTCGACAGGGGCTACGAGCAGTACTTC

d_gene: .
j_gene: TRBJ2-7
abundance: once
v_gene: TRBV29-1
CDR3aa: CSVGFSYEQYF
CDR3nt: TGCAGCGTGGGGTTCTCCTACGAGCAGTACTTC

d_gene: TRBD1
j_gene: TRBJ1-1
abundance: .
v_gene: TRBV6-6
CDR3aa: CASSYIGGEFGTEAFF
CDR3nt: TGTGCCAGCAGTTACATAGGGGGCGAGTTCGGCACTGAAGCTTTCTTT